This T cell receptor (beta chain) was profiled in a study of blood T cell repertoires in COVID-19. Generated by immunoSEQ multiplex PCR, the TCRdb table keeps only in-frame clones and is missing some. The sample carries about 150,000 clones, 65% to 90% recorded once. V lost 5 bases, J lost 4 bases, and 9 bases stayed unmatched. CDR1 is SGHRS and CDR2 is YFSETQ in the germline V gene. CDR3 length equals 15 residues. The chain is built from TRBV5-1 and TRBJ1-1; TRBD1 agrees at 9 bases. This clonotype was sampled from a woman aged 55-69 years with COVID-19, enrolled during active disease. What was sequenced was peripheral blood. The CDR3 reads CASRQLTGGGTEAFF. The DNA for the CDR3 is TGCGCCAGCAGGCAACTTACAGGGGGCGGCACTGAAGCTTTCTTT. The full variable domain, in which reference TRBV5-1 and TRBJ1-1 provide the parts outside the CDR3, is KAGVTQTPRYLIKTRGQQVTLSCSPISGHRSVSWYQQTPGQGLQFLFEYFSETQRNKGNFPGRFSGRQFSNSRSEMNVSTLELGDSALYLCASRQLTGGGTEAFFGQGTRLTVV.